This TCR beta chain was found in a study of T cell responses to AZD1222 COVID-19 vaccine. Notes on the study in general: Seropositive at baseline were only a handful of AZD1222 recipients. Spike-specific TCR breadth and depth rose after two AZD1222 doses. White British ancestry dominated among donors, who included more females, and clonal diversity was possibly underestimated.

About this clone: Its specificity is not known.

Using immunoSEQ multiplex PCR, the repertoire was profiled, and TCRdb retains in-frame clones only, with some absent. The sample includes approximately 90,000 clones, about nine tenths of them seen just once. The source was peripheral blood, collected on day 0 of AZD1222 vaccination. This receptor was obtained from an adult in good health.

CDR3 DNA sequence: TGTGCCAGCAGTCAGACTAGCGGGGGGAACAATGAGCAGTTCTTC. Its protein product is CASSQTSGGNNEQFF. The genes are TRBV7-9 and TRBJ2-1, with 13 bases aligning to TRBD2. Germline loops: CDR1 SEHNR, CDR2 FQNEAQ (reference sequence). The CDR3 extends over 15 amino acids. The junction had 4 bases not matched to a gene; V was cut back by 6 bases and J by 5 bases.